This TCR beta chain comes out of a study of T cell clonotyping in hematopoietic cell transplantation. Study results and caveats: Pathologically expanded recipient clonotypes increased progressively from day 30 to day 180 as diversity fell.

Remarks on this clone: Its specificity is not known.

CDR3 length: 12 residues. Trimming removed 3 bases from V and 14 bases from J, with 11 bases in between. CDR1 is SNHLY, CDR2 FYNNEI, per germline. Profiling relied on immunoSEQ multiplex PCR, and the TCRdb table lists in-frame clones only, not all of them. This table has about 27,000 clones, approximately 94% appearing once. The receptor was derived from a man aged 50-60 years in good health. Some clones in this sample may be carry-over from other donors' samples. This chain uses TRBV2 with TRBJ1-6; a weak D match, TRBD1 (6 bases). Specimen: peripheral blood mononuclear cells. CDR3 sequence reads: CASSDRGGTLHF. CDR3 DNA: TGTGCCAGCAGTGACAGGGGTGGAACCCTCCACTTT.